Each of the 18 T cell receptor beta chains below was sequenced from the same sample in a study of CD8 T cells in Susac syndrome. Random hexamers were used to reverse transcribe the RNA input (about 0.5 to 1 ug). TCRdb ran MiXCR on the immunoSEQ multiplex PCR reads and lists one entry per CDR3 protein. This sample has more than 95,000 distinct CDR3 sequences, with 85% to 95% found just once. The specimen was CD8+ T cells from PBMCs. These TCRs come from a human donor with multiple sclerosis.

J is TRBJ2-1 and V is TRBV9; 8 bases agree with TRBD1. CDR3 length: 16 amino acids. Germline V gives CDR1 SGDLS, CDR2 YYNGEE. V was clipped by 0 bases and J by 5 bases; unmatched bases: 7. In DNA form, the CDR3 reads TGTGCCAGCAGCGTAGAACGGACAGGGAGTCACAATGAGCAGTTCTTC. It specifies CASSVERTGSHNEQFF.

V and J are TRBV13 and TRBJ2-7; D is perhaps TRBD1 (5 bases). CDR1 is PRHDT and CDR2 is FYEKMQ in the germline V gene (reference sequence). V gave up 2 bases and J gave up 6 bases, with 8 bases separating them. The CDR3 sequence is 12 residues long. CDR3 sequence: CASSLNRLEQYV. The CDR3 DNA sequence: TGTGCCAGCAGCTTAAACAGGCTCGAGCAGTACGTC.

This chain joins TRBV24-1 and TRBJ2-5, with no clear D. Trimming pared 4 bases from V and 5 bases from J, leaving 10 bases between. The CDR3 covers 13 residues. CDR1 KGHDR and CDR2 SFDVKD come from the germline V gene. This chain's CDR3 is CATSDQGRETQYF. The CDR3 nucleotides read TGTGCCACCAGTGACCAAGGACGGGAGACCCAGTACTTC.

This clonotype showed up just a few times. The chain recombines TRBV19 with TRBJ2-7, with 10 bases aligning to TRBD1. CDR1 is LNHDA and CDR2 is SQIVND in the germline V gene (reference sequence). CDR3 size: 14 residues. V was clipped by 5 bases and J by 2 bases; unmatched bases: 3. CDR3 nucleotides: TGTGCCAGTAGTTCAGGGACAGGGGCCTACGAGCAGTACTTC. It translates to CASSSGTGAYEQYF.

V usage is TRBV5-4 and J usage is TRBJ2-5, with 12 bases matching TRBD2. With V trimmed by 3 bases and J by 4 bases, 4 bases remained unmatched. The germline V gene encodes CDR1 SGHNT and CDR2 YYREEE (reference sequence). CDR3 size: 15 residues. DNA for the CDR3: TGTGCCAGCAGCTCTAGCGGGGGGGCTGTAGAGACCCAGTACTTC. Translation gives CASSSSGGAVETQYF.

V usage is TRBV6-1 and J usage is TRBJ2-5, with D perhaps TRBD2 (5 bases). Trimming pared 8 bases from V and 6 bases from J, leaving 13 bases between. The CDR3 runs 12 residues. Germline V gene sequence: CDR1 MNHNS, CDR2 SASEGT. The CDR3 bases are TGTGCCAGCTTAGCCGGGAAGAAGACCCAGTACTTC. This encodes CASLAGKKTQYF.

This clonotype was detected a few times. The chain couples TRBV7-9 to TRBJ2-7; either TRBD1 or TRBD2 may fit D (6 bases each). This CDR3 is 12 amino acids long. V lost 3 bases, J lost 6 bases, and 9 bases lay in between. Germline V gene sequence: CDR1 SEHNR, CDR2 FQNEAQ (reference sequence). The chain's CDR3 is CASSFGGGEQYF. In nucleotides, the CDR3 is TGTGCCAGCAGCTTCGGAGGGGGCGAGCAGTACTTC.

The chain joins TRBV7-3 to TRBJ2-7; D ambiguous. The CDR3 consists of 13 residues. V dropped 5 bases and J dropped 5 bases, with 13 bases sitting between them. Germline V CDR1 and CDR2: SGHTA, FQGTGA. CDR3 sequence reads: CASSEYVGNEQYV. CDR3 bases: TGTGCCAGCAGCGAATACGTGGGAAACGAGCAGTACGTC.

The chain is built from TRBV6-5 and TRBJ2-1; 8 positions match TRBD2. The length of the CDR3 is 13 residues. V dropped 6 bases and J dropped 8; count of bases not matched to a gene: 6. The germline gives CDR1 MNHEY, CDR2 SVGAGI. CDR3 DNA: TGTGCCAGCAGGGCGGGACTAGTCCATGAGCAGTTCTTC. Its translation: CASRAGLVHEQFF.

CDR3 in DNA: TGTGCCAGCAGCCAAGATCCCAGCGGGGGGGCCGGGGAGCTGTTTTTT. It yields the protein CASSQDPSGGAGELFF. This sequence joins TRBV4-2 and TRBJ2-2, with 10 bases aligning to TRBD2. Trimming took 0 bases from V and 6 from J; bases not matched to a gene: 4. The CDR3 sequence is 16 residues long. The germline V gene has CDR1 LGHNA and CDR2 YNFKEQ.

The J gene is TRBJ2-5, the V gene TRBV20-1; D may correspond to TRBD1 or TRBD2 (5 bases each). The CDR3 extends over 14 amino acids. Germline CDR1 is DFQATT and CDR2 is SNEGSKA (reference sequence). V shed 3 bases and J shed 5 bases, with 16 bases lying between them. The CDR3 loop is CSASIGTREETQYF. The CDR3 region has the DNA TGCAGTGCTAGTATCGGGACCCGCGAGGAGACCCAGTACTTC.

V gene TRBV12-3 or TRBV12-4 combines with J gene TRBJ2-1; D uncertain. The CDR3 is 13 amino acids. V was pared by 5 bases and J by 9 bases, with 14 bases between. CDR3 DNA: TGTGCCAGCAGTCCAGGACCCCGAGGTGAGCAGTTCTTC. Protein: CASSPGPRGEQFF.

V is TRBV7-9 and J is TRBJ2-7, with 7 bases fitting TRBD1. CDR1 and CDR2 from the germline V gene are SEHNR and FQNEAQ (reference sequence). J was trimmed by 6 bases and V by 5 bases; bases with no gene match: 7. CDR3 length: 13 amino acids. This chain's CDR3 is CASSRDRSGEQYF. CDR3 nucleotides: TGTGCCAGCAGCCGGGACAGATCAGGCGAGCAGTACTTC.

The chain employs TRBV6-6 and TRBJ2-7; D not certain. V shed 3 bases and J shed 0 bases, with 6 bases lying between them. In germline, CDR1 is MNHNY, CDR2 SVGAGI (reference sequence). This CDR3 spans 13 amino acids. Here the CDR3 reads CASSYFLSYEQYF. CDR3 coding DNA: TGTGCCAGCAGTTATTTTCTCTCCTACGAGCAGTACTTC.

This chain joins TRBV19 and TRBJ2-7; 11 bases map to TRBD1. The ends lost 3 bases at V and 4 bases at J; junction bases unmatched: 2. Germline CDR1 reads LNHDA; CDR2 reads SQIVND (reference sequence). The CDR3 sequence is 14 residues long. The CDR3 coding sequence is TGTGCCAGTAGTATGGGACAGGGGGTGTACGAGCAGTACTTC. The encoded protein is CASSMGQGVYEQYF.

The chain carries TRBV7-9 and TRBJ2-7, with 10 nucleotides matching TRBD1. The CDR3 runs 16 residues. The germline V gene encodes CDR1 SEHNR and CDR2 FQNEAQ (reference sequence). With V trimmed by 5 bases and J by 4 bases, 11 bases remained unmatched. CDR3 DNA sequence: TGTGCCAGCAGCGCCCAGACAGGGGGCCCCGGATACGAGCAGTACTTC. Translating it yields CASSAQTGGPGYEQYF.

The CDR3 region is CASSSLRPISNQPQHF. DNA for the CDR3: TGTGCCAGCAGCTCTTTGAGGCCGATCTCTAATCAGCCCCAGCATTTT. The rearrangement uses TRBV7-2 and TRBJ1-5; no firm D call. Germline V gives CDR1 SGHTA, CDR2 FQGNSA. Trimming took 4 bases from V and 4 from J, leaving 17 bases between them. The CDR3 totals 16 residues. The full variable domain, rest sourced from reference TRBV7-2 and TRBJ1-5, is GAGVSQSPSNKVTEKGKDVELRCDPISGHTALYWYRQSLGQGLEFLIYFQGNSAPDKSGLPSDRFSAERTGGSVSTLTIQRTQQEDSAVYLCASSSLRPISNQPQHFGDGTRLSIL.

V is TRBV7-8 and J is TRBJ1-5; TRBD1 might be the D (5 bases). This CDR3 contains 15 residues. Germline CDR1 is SGHVS and CDR2 is FQNEAQ. V lost 0 bases, J lost 3 bases, and 9 bases lay in between. The CDR3 region has the DNA TGTGCCAGCAGCTTAGCTCTTGGGGCCAATCAGCCCCAGCATTTT. It yields the protein CASSLALGANQPQHF.